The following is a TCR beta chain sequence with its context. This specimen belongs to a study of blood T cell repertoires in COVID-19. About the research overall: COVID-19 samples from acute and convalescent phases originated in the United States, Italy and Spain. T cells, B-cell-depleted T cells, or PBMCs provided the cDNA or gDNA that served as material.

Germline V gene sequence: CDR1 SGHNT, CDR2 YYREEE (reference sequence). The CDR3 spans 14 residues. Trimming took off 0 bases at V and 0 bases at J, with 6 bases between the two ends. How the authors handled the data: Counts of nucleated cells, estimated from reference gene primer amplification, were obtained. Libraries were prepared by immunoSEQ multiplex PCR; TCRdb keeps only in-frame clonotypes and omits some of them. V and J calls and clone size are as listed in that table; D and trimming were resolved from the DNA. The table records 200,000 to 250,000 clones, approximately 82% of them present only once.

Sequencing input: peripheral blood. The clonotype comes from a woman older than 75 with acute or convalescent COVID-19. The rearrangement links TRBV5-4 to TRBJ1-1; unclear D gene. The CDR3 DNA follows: TGTGCCAGCAGCTTGGATATAATGAACACTGAAGCTTTCTTT. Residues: CASSLDIMNTEAFF.